The 24 T cell receptor beta chains given below trace back to one sample, sequenced in a study of early T cells in non-severe SARS-CoV-2 infection. Each CDR3 protein gets one entry after TCRdb re-called the 5' RACE reads with MiXCR. The sample lists tens of thousands of distinct CDR3 sequences; roughly 12% were seen once. Specimen: whole blood. The source of these receptors is an adult who was a healthcare worker with PCR-confirmed SARS-CoV-2 infection or an uninfected control (not recorded which).

This clonotype was counted between two and nine times. The chain combines TRBV13 with TRBJ2-7; D call uncertain. The V end lost 5 bases, the J end lost 7 bases, and 15 bases lay between the germline ends. The CDR3 is 13 residues long. Germline V gene data show CDR1 as PRHDT and CDR2 as FYEKMQ (reference sequence). DNA for the CDR3: TGTGCCAGCAGCCCGAGGATGGACCAGGAGCAGTACTTC. Translating gives CASSPRMDQEQYF.

In its sample, this clonotype was seen many times. The V gene is TRBV11-3, the J gene TRBJ1-3, with 7 bases matching TRBD1. Germline lookup yields CDR1 SGHNT and CDR2 YENEEA. The CDR3 contains 15 residues. Trimming at V came to 2 bases and at J to 9 bases, leaving 10 bases not matched to a gene. The CDR3 sequence is CASSLHTGVGATIYF. In DNA, the CDR3 is TGTGCCAGCAGCTTACACACAGGGGTTGGAGCCACCATATATTTT. Complete variable domain (other parts from reference TRBV11-3 and TRBJ1-3): EAGVVQSPRYKIIEKKQPVAFWCNPISGHNTLYWYLQNLGQGPELLIRYENEEAVDDSQLPKDRFSAERLKGVDSTLKIQPAELGDSAVYLCASSLHTGVGATIYFGEGSWLTVV.

This clonotype was counted ten times or more. The J gene is TRBJ2-2, the V gene TRBV27; no definite D call. V was shortened by 10 bases and J by 6 bases, with 18 bases between the two germline ends. Germline CDR1 is MNHEY and CDR2 is SMNVEV (reference sequence). This CDR3 has 14 residues. This CDR3 reads CATSTGLGAGELFF. The CDR3 DNA sequence: TGTGCCACCTCGACCGGCTTGGGTGCCGGGGAGCTGTTTTTT.

V gene TRBV30 combines with J gene TRBJ2-7; D is possibly TRBD1 (5 bases). This CDR3 has 13 residues. Germline V gene lookup returns CDR1 GTSNPN and CDR2 SVGIG (reference sequence). The V end lost 2 bases, the J end lost 0 bases, and 8 bases lay between the germline ends. The CDR3 region is CAWSQGSSYEQYF. The DNA for the CDR3 is TGTGCCTGGAGTCAGGGCAGCTCCTACGAGCAGTACTTC.

There are many counts of this clonotype. V and J are TRBV6-1 and TRBJ1-1, with D hard to call. Trimming took off 7 bases at V and 0 bases at J, with 9 bases between the two ends. Germline lookup yields CDR1 MNHNS and CDR2 SASEGT. CDR3 size: 13 residues. CDR3 bases: TGTGCCAGCATGGGCAGAGTGAACACTGAAGCTTTCTTT. The encoded protein is CASMGRVNTEAFF.

The J gene is TRBJ2-1, the V gene TRBV11-2; TRBD2 matches at 9 bases. The CDR3 sequence is 17 residues long. Germline V gene data show CDR1 as SGHAT and CDR2 as FQNNGV. V was clipped by 1 base and J by 9 bases; unmatched bases: 13. The CDR3 sequence is CASSLGTSALYSSEQFF. The CDR3 DNA is TGTGCCAGCAGCTTAGGGACTAGCGCCCTATACTCCAGTGAGCAGTTCTTC.

The chain joins TRBV9 to TRBJ2-2, with D hard to call. There are 17 residues in the CDR3. The V gene's germline CDR1 is SGDLS and CDR2 YYNGEE. With 0 bases removed from V and 7 bases from J, the gap between germline ends came to 19 bases. The chain's CDR3 is CASSVAGLYSSYGELFF. For the CDR3, the DNA is TGTGCCAGCAGCGTAGCGGGCCTTTACAGTTCATACGGGGAGCTGTTTTTT.

The chain joins TRBV18 to TRBJ2-3; TRBD1 or TRBD2 may be the D gene (5 bases each). The CDR3 totals 15 residues. The ends were cut back, 6 bases at V and 1 base at J, with 14 bases in the middle. CDR1 is KGHSH and CDR2 is LQKENI in the germline V gene. The DNA for the CDR3 is TGTGCCAGCTCTCGATACCGGGACGGCACAGATACGCAGTATTTT. It translates to CASSRYRDGTDTQYF.

Ten or more counts support this clonotype. The chain couples TRBV4-1 to TRBJ2-7; D is ambiguous. Trimming shortened V by 1 base and J by 3 bases, and 13 bases separated the two germline ends. CDR1 MGHRA and CDR2 YSYEKL come from the germline V gene. The CDR3 consists of 15 residues. For the CDR3, the DNA is TGCGCCAGCAGCCAAGGTGGAGACTCATTCTACGAGCAGTACTTC. It specifies CASSQGGDSFYEQYF.

This clonotype was detected ten times or more. The chain recombines TRBV7-9 with TRBJ2-1; D uncertain. V dropped 8 bases and J dropped 7 bases, with 15 bases sitting between them. CDR1 and CDR2 (germline): SEHNR, FQNEAQ (reference sequence). CDR3 length: 13 residues. The CDR3, as DNA: TGTGCCAGCGGTCCCTCGGGCCCGAATGAGCAGTTCTTC. Encoded protein: CASGPSGPNEQFF.

This clonotype has more than one count but fewer than ten. The chain combines TRBV11-1 with TRBJ2-1, with no clear D. The CDR3 contains 12 residues. Germline CDR1 and CDR2: SGHAT and FQDESV (reference sequence). V lost 4 bases and J 3 bases, leaving 4 bases between the germline ends. The CDR3 sequence: CASSSFYNEQFF. The CDR3 region has the DNA TGTGCCAGCAGCTCTTTCTACAATGAGCAGTTCTTC.

This clonotype was recorded many times. V is TRBV11-2 and J is TRBJ2-5; 7 bases fit TRBD2. Per germline, CDR1 SGHAT and CDR2 FQNNGV. The CDR3 totals 14 residues. J lost 3 bases, V lost 6 bases, and 7 bases had no gene match. The CDR3 region has the DNA TGTGCCAGCAGTTACGCCGGGGGGAAAGAGACCCAGTACTTC. Translation: CASSYAGGKETQYF. The full variable domain, in which reference TRBV11-2 and TRBJ2-5 provide the parts outside the CDR3, is EAGVAQSPRYKIIEKRQSVAFWCNPISGHATLYWYQQILGQGPKLLIQFQNNGVVDDSQLPKDRFSAERLKGVDSTLKIQPAKLEDSAVYLCASSYAGGKETQYFGPGTRLLVL.

This clonotype was seen ten or more times. V is TRBV6-1 and J is TRBJ2-1; D is perhaps TRBD1 (6 bases). Between the trimmed V and J ends, which lost 5 bases and 7 bases, there was a span of 21 bases. Germline V gene sequence: CDR1 MNHNS, CDR2 SASEGT. The CDR3 length is 16 residues. CDR3 region: CASSWTGQGIGNEQFF. DNA of the CDR3: TGTGCCAGCAGTTGGACGGGGCAGGGGATTGGTAATGAGCAGTTCTTC.

This clonotype has only a few counts. The chain couples TRBV7-3 to TRBJ2-7, with D possibly being TRBD1 (6 bases). The germline gives CDR1 SGHTA, CDR2 FQGTGA. CDR3 length equals 14 residues. V was clipped by 3 bases and J by 2 bases, with 11 bases between them. As DNA, the CDR3 is TGTGCCAGCAGCTTGGGGGCCCCCCCCTACGAGCAGTACTTC. It encodes CASSLGAPPYEQYF.

This clonotype was seen more than once but under ten times. The rearrangement joins TRBV10-1 to TRBJ2-2, with TRBD1 as a possible D gene (6 bases). Trimming removed 5 bases from V and 6 bases from J, with 13 bases in between. The CDR3 is 14 amino acids. From germline, CDR1 is WNHNN and CDR2 SYGVQD (reference sequence). The CDR3: CASSKTGLAGELFF. Here the CDR3 DNA reads TGCGCCAGCAGTAAAACAGGGTTGGCCGGGGAGCTGTTTTTT.

In its sample, this clonotype was seen many times. The chain carries TRBV9 and TRBJ2-7; TRBD1 matches 11 bases. CDR1 is SGDLS and CDR2 is YYNGEE in the germline V gene. The CDR3 runs 14 residues. The V and J ends lost 4 bases and 4 bases, in that order; junction bases with no gene match: 4. CDR3 in DNA: TGTGCCAGCAGCTTCCGGGACAGGGGGTACGAGCAGTACTTC. Protein: CASSFRDRGYEQYF.

This clonotype was observed a few times. The rearrangement uses TRBV6-6 and TRBJ2-2; D perhaps matches TRBD2 (6 bases). Between the trimmed V and J ends, which lost 7 bases and 0 bases, there was a span of 12 bases. The CDR3 has 15 amino acids. Germline-derived CDR1 and CDR2 are MNHNY and SVGAGI (reference sequence). CDR3 residues: CASKVGGANTGELFF. The CDR3 DNA reads TGTGCCAGCAAGGTCGGCGGGGCGAACACCGGGGAGCTGTTTTTT.

The chain uses TRBV7-9 and TRBJ2-3, with D uncertain. CDR1 and CDR2 (germline): SEHNR, FQNEAQ (reference sequence). The CDR3 sequence is 13 residues long. V was trimmed by 6 bases and J by 4 bases, leaving 11 bases between them. CDR3 protein: CASSSRWPDTQYF. The CDR3 DNA reads as TGTGCCAGCAGTTCCAGATGGCCAGATACGCAGTATTTT.

The rearrangement uses TRBV12-3 or TRBV12-4 and TRBJ2-2; D possibly corresponds to TRBD1 (6 bases). The CDR3 runs 13 residues. V was cut by 3 bases and J by 6 bases, with 8 bases left in between. The CDR3 loop reads CASSFQGPGELFF. The CDR3 DNA reads TGTGCCAGCAGTTTTCAGGGGCCCGGGGAGCTGTTTTTT.

This clonotype was seen ten or more times. The rearrangement uses TRBV10-1 and TRBJ2-1, with TRBD2 matching 8 bases. V dropped 2 bases and J dropped 3; count of bases not matched to a gene: 6. CDR1 and CDR2 (germline): WNHNN, SYGVQD (reference sequence). The CDR3 has 16 residues. This CDR3 is CASSEDQRGLYNEQFF. As DNA, the CDR3 is TGCGCCAGCAGTGAGGACCAGCGGGGGCTCTACAATGAGCAGTTCTTC.

The rearrangement uses TRBV29-1 and TRBJ1-1; D unresolved. The length of the CDR3 is 13 residues. Germline V CDR1 and CDR2: SQVTM, ANQGSEA. The germline V and J ends were trimmed by 4 bases and 0 bases, with 9 bases remaining between them. Here the CDR3 reads CSVGAGMNTEAFF. The CDR3 DNA reads TGCAGCGTTGGCGCAGGCATGAACACTGAAGCTTTCTTT.

This clonotype occurred many times. V is TRBV6-2 or TRBV6-3 and J is TRBJ2-7; D is unresolved. V dropped 6 bases and J dropped 2 bases, with 11 bases sitting between them. Germline CDR1 and CDR2: MNHEY and SVGEGT. The CDR3 is 13 amino acids. CDR3 nucleotides: TGTGCCAGCAGCCCCACTGGGGCCTACGAGCAGTACTTC. It codes for CASSPTGAYEQYF.

This clonotype was picked up one time. V and J are TRBV7-2 and TRBJ2-2, with D possibly TRBD2 on 5 matching bases. Trimming stripped 3 bases from V and 1 base from J, with 6 bases between. The CDR3 is 14 residues long. Germline CDR1 reads SGHTA; CDR2 reads FQGNSA. DNA for the CDR3: TGTGCCAGCAGCTTGGGAGTGAACACCGGGGAGCTGTTTTTT. Translating gives CASSLGVNTGELFF.

In its sample, this clonotype is medium-sized. The chain couples TRBV7-3 to TRBJ2-7; 8 nucleotides agree with TRBD2. V gave up 3 bases and J gave up 5 bases; unmatched junction bases: 3. Germline V gene data show CDR1 as SGHTA and CDR2 as FQGTGA. The CDR3 sequence is 13 residues long. CDR3 DNA sequence: TGTGCCAGCAGCTTCCGAGCGGGGGACGAGCAGTACTTC. Amino acids: CASSFRAGDEQYF.